The TCR beta chain under discussion was sequenced for a study of shared clonotypes between healthy human individuals. The germline V gene has CDR1 SNHLY and CDR2 FYNNEI. The CDR3 consists of 14 residues. Deletions cut 4 bases from V and 0 bases from J, with 9 bases between. Here immunoSEQ multiplex PCR was the method, and the copy in TCRdb shows in-frame clones only, minus some. The sample includes more than 1.2 million clones, 98% of them seen just once. The chain couples TRBV2 to TRBJ1-1; D is undetermined. The sequenced material came from naive CD4+ T cells sorted from blood. Subset in this sample: CD45RA+ positively selected. This sequence was found in a man between 25 and 39 years old in good health. The CDR3 DNA follows: TGTGCCAGCAGTGTAAGACATTTGAACACTGAAGCTTTCTTT. Protein product: CASSVRHLNTEAFF.